This T cell receptor (beta chain) was recorded in a study of cytomegalovirus exposure and HLA in healthy donors. As for the study in general: When 350 to 400 donors were genotyped, more than 70% of them were found to fall in the Caucasian-associated ancestry cluster. Study outcomes and limitations: TCR beta V- and J-gene trimming was later associated with a missense DCLRE1C variant. Roughly uniform depth of sequencing across donors was assumed in presence/absence analyses.

PCR amplification relied on 60 Vbeta primers (plus 13 Jbeta primers). Generated by immunoSEQ multiplex PCR, the TCRdb table keeps only in-frame clones and is missing some. In the table there are approximately 180,000 clones, 81% of which are singletons. Concerning this clone itself: The target antigen is unknown.

Everyone who donated was a healthy bone marrow donor. The specimen sequenced was PBMCs. The TCR sequence derives from a man between 18 and 29 years old in good health and CMV-seronegative.

This CDR3 reads CASSYGGPSEQFF. Here the CDR3 DNA reads TGTGCCAGCAGCTACGGGGGCCCGAGTGAGCAGTTCTTC. The rearrangement joins TRBV6-6 to TRBJ2-1, with D perhaps TRBD1 or TRBD2 (6 bases each). CDR1 is MNHNY and CDR2 is SVGAGI in the germline V gene (reference sequence). V gave up 6 bases and J gave up 9 bases, with 15 bases separating them. CDR3 size: 13 residues.